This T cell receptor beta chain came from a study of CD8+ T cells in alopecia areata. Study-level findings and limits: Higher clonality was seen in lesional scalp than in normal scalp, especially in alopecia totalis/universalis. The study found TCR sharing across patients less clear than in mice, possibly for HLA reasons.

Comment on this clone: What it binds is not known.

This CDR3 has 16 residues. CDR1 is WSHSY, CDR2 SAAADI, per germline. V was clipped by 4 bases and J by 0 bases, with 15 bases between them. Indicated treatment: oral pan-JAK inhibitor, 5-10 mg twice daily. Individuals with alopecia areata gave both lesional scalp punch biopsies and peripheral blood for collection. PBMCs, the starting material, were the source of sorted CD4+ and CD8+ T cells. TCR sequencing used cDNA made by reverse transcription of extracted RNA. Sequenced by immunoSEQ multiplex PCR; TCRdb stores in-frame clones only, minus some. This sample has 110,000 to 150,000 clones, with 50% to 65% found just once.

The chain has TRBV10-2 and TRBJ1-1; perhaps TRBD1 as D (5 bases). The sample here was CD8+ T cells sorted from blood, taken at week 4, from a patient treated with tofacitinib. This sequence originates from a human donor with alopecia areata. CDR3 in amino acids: CASSGVLGGMNTEAFF. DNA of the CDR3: TGCGCCAGCAGTGGCGTTCTGGGGGGTATGAACACTGAAGCTTTCTTT.